One TCR beta chain is described in this entry. Profiled with immunoSEQ multiplex PCR; TCRdb holds only in-frame clones, not every one. The data show 45,000 to 65,000 clones, roughly 95% seen once. The data belong to a study of technical replicates of blood from a few donors. This receptor was obtained from a human donor in good health. Some clones in this sample may be carry-over from other donors' samples. The sequencing sample was made of PBMCs.

The CDR3 loop reads CASSDTQATEAFF. CDR3 sequence (DNA): TGTGCCAGCAGTGACACCCAAGCAACTGAAGCTTTCTTT. This rearrangement joins TRBV2 to TRBJ1-1; D is ambiguous. This CDR3 is built from 13 residues. Germline V gives CDR1 SNHLY, CDR2 FYNNEI. The V gene lost 3 bases and the J gene lost 5 bases, with 10 bases spanning the gap. The complete variable domain, with remaining parts taken from reference TRBV2 and TRBJ1-1, reads EPEVTQTPSHQVTQMGQEVILRCVPISNHLYFYWYRQILGQKVEFLVSFYNNEISEKSEIFDDQFSVERPDGSNFTLKIRSTKLEDSAMYFCASSDTQATEAFFGQGTRLTVV.